The 6 T cell receptor beta chains given below trace back to one sample, sequenced in a study of identifying expanded T cells in peripheral blood. The protocol was immunoSEQ multiplex PCR, while the TCRdb copy is restricted to in-frame clones and leaves out a portion. The repertoire has around 84,000 clones, about 90% of them found once; the top ten carry 7.3%. Material: blood. These receptors all come from a person aged 18 to 75 in good health.

The rearrangement links TRBV7-8 to TRBJ2-3, with D possibly matching TRBD1 (6 bases). From germline, CDR1 is SGHVS and CDR2 FQNEAQ. CDR3 size: 15 residues. With 2 bases removed from V and 2 bases from J, the gap between germline ends came to 11 bases. This CDR3 reads CASSLPLGATDTQYF. CDR3 sequence (DNA): TGTGCCAGCAGCTTACCGCTGGGGGCCACAGATACGCAGTATTTT.

In nucleotides, the CDR3 is TGTGCCAGCAGTTTCCGGGGGAACTATGGCTACACCTTC. This gives the protein CASSFRGNYGYTF. The rearrangement joins TRBV27 to TRBJ1-2; tentatively, D is TRBD1 (5 bases). Germline assignment: CDR1 MNHEY and CDR2 SMNVEV (reference sequence). The CDR3 has 13 amino acids. Trimming left V 3 bases short and J 2 bases short, with 7 bases between.

The chain employs TRBV5-1 and TRBJ1-4; D might be TRBD1 (5 bases). The CDR3 runs 16 residues. The V gene lost 0 bases and the J gene lost 0 bases, with 9 bases spanning the gap. Germline-derived CDR1 and CDR2 are SGHRS and YFSETQ. The CDR3 DNA is TGCGCCAGCAGCTTGGGACAGATAACAACTAATGAAAAACTGTTTTTT. Translated, it gives CASSLGQITTNEKLFF. Full variable domain (remainder filled in from reference TRBV5-1 and TRBJ1-4): KAGVTQTPRYLIKTRGQQVTLSCSPISGHRSVSWYQQTPGQGLQFLFEYFSETQRNKGNFPGRFSGRQFSNSRSEMNVSTLELGDSALYLCASSLGQITTNEKLFFGSGTQLSVL.

The J gene is TRBJ2-5, the V gene TRBV29-1, with D hard to call. V was shortened by 4 bases and J by 1 base, with 4 bases between the two germline ends. Germline CDR1 and CDR2: SQVTM and ANQGSEA. The CDR3 runs to 11 residues. The CDR3 region has the DNA TGCAGCGTTGGGTCCCAAGAGACCCAGTACTTC. Protein product: CSVGSQETQYF. Full variable domain (remainder filled in from reference TRBV29-1 and TRBJ2-5): SAVISQKPSRDICQRGTSLTIQCQVDSQVTMMFWYRQQPGQSLTLIATANQGSEATYESGFVIDKFPISRPNLTFSTLTVSNMSPEDSSIYLCSVGSQETQYFGPGTRLLVL.

The J gene is TRBJ2-2, the V gene TRBV7-9; D may match TRBD1 or TRBD2 (6 bases each). Germline-derived CDR1 and CDR2 are SEHNR and FQNEAQ (reference sequence). Trimming shortened V by 5 bases and J by 7 bases, and 17 bases separated the two germline ends. CDR3 length: 15 amino acids. This CDR3 is CASSPGGGRVGELFF. The CDR3 DNA is TGTGCCAGCAGCCCAGGAGGGGGACGGGTCGGGGAGCTGTTTTTT.

The V and J genes are TRBV2 and TRBJ2-3; TRBD2 matches at 13 bases. Germline lookup yields CDR1 SNHLY and CDR2 FYNNEI. CDR3 size: 17 residues. Trimming cost V 8 bases and J 0 bases; bases outside gene matches: 8. The CDR3 sequence: CASLKLAGGPSTDTQYF. The CDR3 nucleotides are TGTGCCAGCCTCAAACTAGCGGGAGGGCCAAGCACAGATACGCAGTATTTT.